The 12 T cell receptor beta chains in this list originate from one sample, sequenced in a study of identical twins. TCRdb passed the 5' RACE reads through MiXCR, listing each CDR3 protein once. This table holds 420,000 or so distinct CDR3 sequences, roughly 18% found once. The specimen sequenced was naive T cells sorted from blood. The receptors come from a man aged 45-65 years in good health.

J is TRBJ1-4 and V is TRBV6-5; TRBD1 matches at 12 bases. Germline CDR1 MNHEY, CDR2 SVGAGI. The CDR3 extends over 17 amino acids. V shed 4 bases, J shed 7 bases, and the junction held 10 bases outside the gene matches. CDR3 DNA: TGTGCCAGCAGTTTCCTCCCGGGACAGGGGGCCGGTGAAAAACTGTTTTTT. It yields the protein CASSFLPGQGAGEKLFF.

J is TRBJ1-5 and V is TRBV7-2, with 8 bases matching TRBD1. Per germline, CDR1 SGHTA and CDR2 FQGNSA. The CDR3 extends over 11 amino acids. J lost 16 bases, V lost 5 bases, and 7 bases had no gene match. The CDR3 DNA is TGTGCCAGCAGCCACGGACAGGGAAAACATTTT. Its translation is CASSHGQGKHF.

The table lists this clonotype with a few counts. The gene calls are TRBV5-5 and TRBJ2-1; 9 bases align to TRBD2. The germline V gene encodes CDR1 SGHKS and CDR2 YYEKEE (reference sequence). V lost 4 bases, J lost 4 bases, and 9 bases stayed unmatched. The CDR3 totals 16 residues. DNA for the CDR3: TGTGCCAGCAGCCCTGGCGGTAGCGGGAGATACAATGAGCAGTTCTTC. This gives the protein CASSPGGSGRYNEQFF.

This sequence joins TRBV7-2 and TRBJ2-7; 8 nucleotides align to TRBD1. The CDR3 totals 14 residues. Looked up from germline, CDR1 is SGHTA and CDR2 is FQGNSA. The junction had 9 bases not matched to a gene; V was cut back by 5 bases and J by 6 bases. The CDR3, as DNA: TGTGCCAGCAGCCGACGGACAGGGCGGGGCGAGCAGTACTTC. It yields the protein CASSRRTGRGEQYF.

In this sample, this clonotype turned up a few times. V is TRBV27 and J is TRBJ2-7; 7 nucleotides agree with TRBD2. V shed 9 bases and J 3 bases; nucleotides not matched to a gene: 8. Germline CDR1 MNHEY, CDR2 SMNVEV (reference sequence). The CDR3 loop spans 13 amino acids. The DNA of the CDR3 is TGTGCCAGTAGGGCGGGAGAGATCTACGAGCAGTACTTC. Translation gives CASRAGEIYEQYF.

The V gene is TRBV6-1, the J gene TRBJ2-7, with D tentatively TRBD1 (6 bases). Germline V lookup: CDR1 MNHNS, CDR2 SASEGT. The CDR3 length is 16 residues. The V gene lost 1 base and the J gene lost 5 bases, with 18 bases spanning the gap. DNA of the CDR3: TGTGCCAGCAGTGAAGGGAGTTGGGAACAGGGCGACGAGCAGTACTTC. Protein product: CASSEGSWEQGDEQYF.

The chain recombines TRBV7-2 with TRBJ2-2; perhaps TRBD1 as D (6 bases). With 3 bases removed from V and 0 bases from J, the gap between germline ends came to 11 bases. From germline, CDR1 is SGHTA and CDR2 FQGNSA. This CDR3 has 16 residues. The CDR3 DNA reads TGTGCCAGCAGCTTCGGGGACAACGCGAACACCGGGGAGCTGTTTTTT. Translated, it gives CASSFGDNANTGELFF.

The chain carries TRBV7-2 and TRBJ1-2, with D perhaps TRBD1 (6 bases). The CDR3 has 15 amino acids. Per the germline V gene, CDR1 is SGHTA and CDR2 is FQGNSA. Deletions cut 2 bases from V and 4 bases from J, with 14 bases between. Here the CDR3 reads CASSLQGKSPYGYTF. The CDR3 bases are TGTGCCAGCAGCTTACAGGGGAAGTCTCCCTATGGCTACACCTTC.

This chain connects TRBV10-3 to TRBJ2-4; TRBD1 might be the D (7 bases). V lost 4 bases and J 5 bases, leaving 9 bases between the germline ends. The V gene's germline CDR1 is ENHRY and CDR2 SYGVKD. The CDR3 is 13 residues long. CDR3 residues: CAISGGTENIQYF. CDR3 coding DNA: TGTGCCATCAGTGGCGGGACAGAAAACATTCAGTACTTC.

V is TRBV5-6 and J is TRBJ2-1; 8 positions match TRBD2. This CDR3 spans 15 amino acids. Per the germline V gene, CDR1 is SGHDT and CDR2 is YYEEEE. V lost 1 base and J lost 3; bases outside the gene matches: 3. CDR3 residues: CASSLRGGFYNEQFF. CDR3 nucleotide sequence: TGTGCCAGCAGCTTGCGGGGGGGCTTCTACAATGAGCAGTTCTTC.

This clonotype was counted between two and nine times. The V call is TRBV4-2, the J call TRBJ2-2, with 10 positions matching TRBD2. V dropped 1 base and J dropped 7; count of bases not matched to a gene: 18. The CDR3 has 20 residues. CDR1 and CDR2 (germline): LGHNA, YNFKEQ. DNA for the CDR3: TGTGCCAGCAGCCAAGTAGAAGCTTCTAGCGGGAGCCGGAGGGGCGGGGAGCTGTTTTTT. Protein product: CASSQVEASSGSRRGGELFF.

This clonotype has at least ten counts. The rearrangement links TRBV4-3 to TRBJ1-2, with 8 bases that match TRBD1. V trimming: 0 bases; J trimming: 3 bases; junction bases outside the gene matches: 3. This CDR3 is built from 15 residues. The V gene's germline CDR1 is LGHNA and CDR2 YSLEER. CDR3 DNA: TGCGCCAGCAGCCAAGAAGACAGGGGACACTATGGCTACACCTTC. It codes for CASSQEDRGHYGYTF.